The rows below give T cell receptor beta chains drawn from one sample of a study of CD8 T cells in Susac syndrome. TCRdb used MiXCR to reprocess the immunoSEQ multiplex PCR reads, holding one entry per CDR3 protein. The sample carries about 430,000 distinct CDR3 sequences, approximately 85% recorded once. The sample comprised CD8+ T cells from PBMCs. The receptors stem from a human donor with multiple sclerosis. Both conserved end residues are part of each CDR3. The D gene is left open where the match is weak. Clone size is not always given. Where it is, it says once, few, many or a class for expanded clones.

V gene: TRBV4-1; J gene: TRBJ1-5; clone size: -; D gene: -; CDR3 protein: CASSHQAAGSGQPQHF; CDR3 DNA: TGCGCCAGCAGCCACCAGGCTGCGGGTTCAGGTCAGCCCCAGCATTTT
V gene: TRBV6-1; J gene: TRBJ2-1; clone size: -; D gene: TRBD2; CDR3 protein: CASSEALLGVGTRNYNEQFF; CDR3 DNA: TGTGCCAGCAGTGAAGCGCTTCTTGGCGTTGGGACTAGGAACTACAATGAGCAGTTCTTC
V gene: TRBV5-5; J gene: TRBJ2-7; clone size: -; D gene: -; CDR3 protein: CASSTGQHYEQYF; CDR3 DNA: TGTGCCAGCAGCACAGGACAGCACTACGAGCAGTACTTC
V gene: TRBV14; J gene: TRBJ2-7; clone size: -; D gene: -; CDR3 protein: CASSQVQRSYEQYF; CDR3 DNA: TGTGCCAGCAGCCAAGTACAGAGATCCTACGAGCAGTACTTC
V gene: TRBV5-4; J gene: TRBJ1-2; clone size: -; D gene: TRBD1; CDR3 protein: CASSTGQMTLGYTF; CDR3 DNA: TGTGCCAGCAGCACGGGACAGATGACCCTTGGCTACACCTTC
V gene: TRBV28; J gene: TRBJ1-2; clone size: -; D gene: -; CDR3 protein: CASSLVRTYGYTF; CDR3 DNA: TGTGCCAGCAGTTTGGTTCGGACCTATGGCTACACCTTC
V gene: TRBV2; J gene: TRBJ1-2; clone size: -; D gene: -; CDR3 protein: CATRVNYGYTF; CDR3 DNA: TGTGCCACCAGGGTTAACTATGGCTACACCTTC
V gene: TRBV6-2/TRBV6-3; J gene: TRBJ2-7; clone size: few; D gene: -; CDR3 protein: CASSYGSPYEQYF; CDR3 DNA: TGTGCCAGCAGTTACGGAAGCCCCTACGAGCAGTACTTC
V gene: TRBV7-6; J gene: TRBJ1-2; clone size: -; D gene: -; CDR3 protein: CASSLDEYSNYGYTF; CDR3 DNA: TGTGCCAGCAGCTTAGACGAGTACTCTAACTATGGCTACACCTTC
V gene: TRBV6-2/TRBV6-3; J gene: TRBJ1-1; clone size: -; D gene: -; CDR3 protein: CASTGDDTGTEAFF; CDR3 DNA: TGTGCCAGCACCGGGGACGACACGGGCACTGAAGCTTTCTTT
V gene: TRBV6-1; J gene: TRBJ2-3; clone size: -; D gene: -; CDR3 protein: CASSVAASTDTQYF; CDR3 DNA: TGTGCCAGCAGTGTTGCAGCCAGCACAGATACGCAGTATTTT
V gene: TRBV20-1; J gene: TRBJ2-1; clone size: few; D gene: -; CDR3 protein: CSASLPRSYNEQFF; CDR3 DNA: TGCAGTGCTAGTCTGCCCCGGTCCTACAATGAGCAGTTCTTC
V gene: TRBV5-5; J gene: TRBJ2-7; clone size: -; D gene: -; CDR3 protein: CASSLDPPYEQYF; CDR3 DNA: TGTGCCAGCAGCTTGGACCCCCCCTACGAGCAGTACTTC
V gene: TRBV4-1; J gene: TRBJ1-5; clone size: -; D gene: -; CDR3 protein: CASSQEPGQYNQPQHF; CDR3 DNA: TGCGCCAGCAGCCAAGAGCCTGGACAGTACAATCAGCCCCAGCATTTT
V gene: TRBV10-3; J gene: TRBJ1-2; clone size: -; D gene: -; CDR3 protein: CAISDFPLQAKDYGYTF; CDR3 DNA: TGTGCCATCAGTGACTTTCCGTTACAGGCTAAGGACTATGGCTACACCTTC
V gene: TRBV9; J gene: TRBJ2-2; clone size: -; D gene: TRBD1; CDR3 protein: CASSTPGQGGTGELFF; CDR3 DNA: TGTGCCAGCAGCACCCCGGGACAGGGCGGCACCGGGGAGCTGTTTTTT
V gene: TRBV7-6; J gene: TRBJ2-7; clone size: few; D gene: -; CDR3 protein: CASSHSTWYEQYF; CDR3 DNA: TGTGCCAGCAGCCATAGTACGTGGTACGAGCAGTACTTC
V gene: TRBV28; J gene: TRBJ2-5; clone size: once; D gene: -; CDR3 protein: CASSQRGGPALETQYF; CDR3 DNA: TGTGCCAGCAGTCAACGAGGGGGTCCTGCTCTCGAGACCCAGTACTTC
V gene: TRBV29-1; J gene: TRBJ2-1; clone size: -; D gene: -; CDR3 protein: CSVDSLGSYNEQFF; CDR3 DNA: TGCAGCGTTGACTCGCTGGGCTCCTACAATGAGCAGTTCTTC
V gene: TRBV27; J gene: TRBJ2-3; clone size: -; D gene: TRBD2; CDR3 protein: CASGTNTDTQYF; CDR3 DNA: TGTGCCAGCGGGACTAACACAGATACGCAGTATTTT
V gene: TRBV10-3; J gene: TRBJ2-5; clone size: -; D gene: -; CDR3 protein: CAIRDLPGLRETQYF; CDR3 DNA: TGTGCCATCAGAGATCTGCCAGGTCTAAGGGAGACCCAGTACTTC
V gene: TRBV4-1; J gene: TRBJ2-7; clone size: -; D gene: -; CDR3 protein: CASSLYASSYEQYF; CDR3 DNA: TGCGCCAGCAGCCTCTACGCAAGCTCCTACGAGCAGTACTTC
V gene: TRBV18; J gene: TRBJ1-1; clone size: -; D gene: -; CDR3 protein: CASSPQDTENTEAFF; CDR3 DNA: TGTGCCAGCTCACCGCAGGACACCGAGAACACTGAAGCTTTCTTT
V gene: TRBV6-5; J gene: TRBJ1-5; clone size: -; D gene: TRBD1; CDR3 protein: CASSYNQGAGQPQHF; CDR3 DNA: TGTGCCAGCAGTTATAATCAGGGGGCAGGTCAGCCCCAGCATTTT
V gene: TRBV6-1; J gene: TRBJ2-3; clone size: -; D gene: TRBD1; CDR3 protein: CAILDRGSTDTQYF; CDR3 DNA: TGTGCCATTCTGGACAGGGGAAGCACAGATACGCAGTATTTT
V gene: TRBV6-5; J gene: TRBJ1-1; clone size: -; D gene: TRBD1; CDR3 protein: CASSYSVGGADRGTEAFF; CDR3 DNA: TGTGCCAGCAGTTACTCTGTAGGGGGCGCCGATCGCGGCACTGAAGCTTTCTTT
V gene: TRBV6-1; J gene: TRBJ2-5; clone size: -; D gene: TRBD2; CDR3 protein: CASGTAVGAGGETQYF; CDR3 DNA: TGTGCCAGCGGCACTGCGGTGGGCGCGGGGGGTGAGACCCAGTACTTC
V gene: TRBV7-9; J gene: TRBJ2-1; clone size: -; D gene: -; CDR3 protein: CASSPSGGNSYNEQFF; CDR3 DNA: TGTGCCAGCAGCCCGAGTGGCGGTAACTCCTACAATGAGCAGTTCTTC
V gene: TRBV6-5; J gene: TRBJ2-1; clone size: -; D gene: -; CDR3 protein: CASSPNGGVEQFF; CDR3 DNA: TGTGCCAGCAGTCCTAACGGGGGAGTTGAGCAGTTCTTC
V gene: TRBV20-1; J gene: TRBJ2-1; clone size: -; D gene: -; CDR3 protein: CSANREETPYYNEQFF; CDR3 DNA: TGCAGCGCAAATCGGGAAGAGACCCCATACTACAATGAGCAGTTCTTC
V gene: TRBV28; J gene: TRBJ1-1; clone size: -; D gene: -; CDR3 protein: CASFHRVGTEAFF; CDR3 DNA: TGTGCCAGTTTTCACAGGGTGGGCACTGAAGCTTTCTTT
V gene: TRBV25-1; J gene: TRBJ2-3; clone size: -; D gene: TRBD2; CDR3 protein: CASSEYALGQTGLAGGPDTQYF; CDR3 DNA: TGTGCCAGCAGTGAATACGCTTTGGGCCAGACTGGACTAGCGGGAGGACCAGATACGCAGTATTTT
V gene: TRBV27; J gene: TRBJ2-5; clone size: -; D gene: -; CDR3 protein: CASSWGETQYF; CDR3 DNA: TGTGCCAGCAGTTGGGGGGAGACCCAGTACTTC
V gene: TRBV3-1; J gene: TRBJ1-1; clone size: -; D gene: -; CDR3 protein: CASSQVRGMNTEAFF; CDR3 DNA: TGTGCCAGCAGCCAAGTTAGAGGGATGAACACTGAAGCTTTCTTT
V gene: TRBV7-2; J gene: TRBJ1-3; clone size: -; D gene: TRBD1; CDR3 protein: CASSPTGGTGNTIYF; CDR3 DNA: TGTGCCAGCAGCCCAACAGGGGGCACTGGAAACACCATATATTTT
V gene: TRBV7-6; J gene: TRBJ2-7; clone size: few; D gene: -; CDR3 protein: CASSLAADSYEQYF; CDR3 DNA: TGTGCCAGCAGCTTAGCTGCAGATTCCTACGAGCAGTACTTC
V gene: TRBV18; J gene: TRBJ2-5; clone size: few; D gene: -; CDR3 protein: CASSSDSQETQYF; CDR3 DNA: TGTGCCAGCTCATCGGACAGTCAAGAGACCCAGTACTTC
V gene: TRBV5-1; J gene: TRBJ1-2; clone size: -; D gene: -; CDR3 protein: CASSLDIFVANYGYTF; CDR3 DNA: TGCGCCAGCAGCTTGGATATCTTTGTTGCTAACTATGGCTACACCTTC
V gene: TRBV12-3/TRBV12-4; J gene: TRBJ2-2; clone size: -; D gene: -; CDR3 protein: CASSFQGGELFF; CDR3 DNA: TGTGCCAGCAGTTTCCAGGGAGGGGAGCTGTTTTTT
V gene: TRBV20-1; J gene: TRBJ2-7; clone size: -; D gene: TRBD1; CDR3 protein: CSARDATGTGLYEQYF; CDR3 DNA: TGCAGTGCTAGAGACGCCACGGGGACAGGGCTATACGAGCAGTACTTC
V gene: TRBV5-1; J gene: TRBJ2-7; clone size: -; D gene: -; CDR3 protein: CASSLFPDTSYEQYF; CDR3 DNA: TGCGCCAGCAGCTTGTTTCCGGACACGTCCTACGAGCAGTACTTC
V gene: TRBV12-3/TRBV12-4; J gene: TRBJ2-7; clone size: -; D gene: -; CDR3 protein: CASTLRTGTYEQYF; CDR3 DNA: TGTGCCAGCACCCTCCGGACGGGAACCTACGAGCAGTACTTC
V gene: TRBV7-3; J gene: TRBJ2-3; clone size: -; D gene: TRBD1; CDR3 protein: CASSLTGQGASTDTQYF; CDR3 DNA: TGTGCCAGCAGCTTAACCGGACAGGGGGCCTCCACAGATACGCAGTATTTT
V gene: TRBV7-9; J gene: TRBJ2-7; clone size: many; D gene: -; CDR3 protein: CASSPDSSYEQYF; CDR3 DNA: TGTGCCAGCAGCCCCGACAGCTCCTACGAGCAGTACTTC
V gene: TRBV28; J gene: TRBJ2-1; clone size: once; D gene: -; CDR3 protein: CASSYIASYNEQFF; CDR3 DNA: TGTGCCAGCAGCTACATAGCATCCTACAATGAGCAGTTCTTC
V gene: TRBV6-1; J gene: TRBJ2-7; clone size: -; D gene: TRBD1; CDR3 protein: CASSEADRVSYEQYF; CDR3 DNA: TGTGCCAGCAGTGAAGCGGACAGGGTATCCTACGAGCAGTACTTC
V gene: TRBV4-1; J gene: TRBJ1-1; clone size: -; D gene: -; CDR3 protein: CASSPAAGVVGNTEAFF; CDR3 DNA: TGCGCCAGCAGCCCAGCGGCCGGGGTAGTGGGGAACACTGAAGCTTTCTTT
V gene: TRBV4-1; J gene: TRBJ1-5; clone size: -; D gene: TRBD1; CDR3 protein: CASSQEGQGAGQPQHF; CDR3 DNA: TGCGCCAGCAGCCAAGAGGGACAGGGGGCAGGTCAGCCCCAGCATTTT
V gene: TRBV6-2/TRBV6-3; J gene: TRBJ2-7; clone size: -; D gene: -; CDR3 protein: CASIGSEQYF; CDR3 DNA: TGTGCCAGCATTGGATCCGAGCAGTACTTC
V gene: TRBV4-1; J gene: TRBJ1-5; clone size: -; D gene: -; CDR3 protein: CASSQGDNLDNQPQHF; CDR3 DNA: TGCGCCAGCAGCCAAGGGGACAATTTAGACAATCAGCCCCAGCATTTT
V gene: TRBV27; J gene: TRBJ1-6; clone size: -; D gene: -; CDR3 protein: CASSPRDTHSPLHF; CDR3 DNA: TGTGCCAGCAGCCCGAGGGACACGCATTCACCCCTCCACTTT
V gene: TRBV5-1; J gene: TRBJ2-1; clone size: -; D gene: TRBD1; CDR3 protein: CASSQGRDSSNEQFF; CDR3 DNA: TGCGCCAGCAGCCAAGGACGGGACAGCTCGAATGAGCAGTTCTTC
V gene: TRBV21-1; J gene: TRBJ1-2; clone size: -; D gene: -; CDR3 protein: CASSTLQDDYGYTF; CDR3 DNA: TGTGCCAGCAGCACTTTACAGGATGACTATGGCTACACCTTC